This T cell receptor (beta chain) was sequenced in a study of regulatory T cells in long-lasting Graves disease. Deletions cut 5 bases from V and 4 bases from J, with 2 bases between. From germline, CDR1 is MNHEY and CDR2 SMNVEV (reference sequence). There are 10 residues in the CDR3. Specified time point: persistent/refractory GD, antithyroid drugs over 5 years with positive TRAb. PBMC-derived RNA was used for the TCR library. For this clonotype: Its specificity is not known. This sequence may be a read error, since a much larger clone differs from it by one base.

Findings and limits, study-wide: Persistent disease samples used TRBV28, TRBJ1-2 and TRBJ2-5 preferentially. Since the sample size was small, accuracy may have been reduced. New patients shared 950 to 1,000 public clonotypes, fewer than the roughly 3,000 shared by persistent patients.

Sequencing libraries for TCR beta were prepared with iRepertoire HTBI primers and Arm-PCR of CDR3 regions. TCRdb called the multiplex PCR reads again in MiXCR, with one record for every CDR3 protein. The table records approximately 440,000 distinct CDR3 sequences, 23% of them present only once. This clonotype was obtained from a female donor with Graves disease. The gene calls are TRBV27 and TRBJ2-5, with no clear D. This material consisted of peripheral blood mononuclear cells (PBMCs), taken when the disease was refractory, from a patient treated with antithyroid drugs. DNA of the CDR3: TGTGCCAGCAGTCCAGAGACCCAGTACTTC. Translated: CASSPETQYF.